This TCR beta chain was sequenced during a study of Ad26.COV2.S vaccination and SARS-CoV-2 variants (dated by TCRdb to about 2021). Concerning the study at large: Donors in the vaccine arm were drawn from COV1001, a multicentre, randomized, double-blind, placebo-controlled phase I-IIa trial testing Ad26.COV2.S in healthy adults. Dosing of Ad26.COV2.S was intramuscular, at either 5x10^10 or 1x10^11 viral particles, delivered as one shot or as two shots spaced 56 days apart. Blinding of investigators to trial group allocation was maintained during experiments and outcome assessment. Trial participants were randomized into five groups of five: low-dose or high-dose Ad26.COV2.S given once or twice, or placebo on both occasions. The specificity and breadth of SARS-CoV-2-reactive T cell receptors after Ad26.COV2.S vaccination were assessed by TCRbeta repertoire sequencing. A total of roughly 30 samples were included in the TCR-sequenced set, comprising about 20 Ad26.COV2.S vaccine recipients, 5 placebo recipients and 8 SARS-CoV-2 convalescent individuals.

Counted from cysteine to phenylalanine, this CDR3 has 16 amino acids. Solely the CDR3 DNA is kept, with 48 bases framed from the first base. The germline V gene encodes CDR1 SEHNR and CDR2 FQNEAQ (reference sequence). V is clipped by 3 bases and J by 7 bases, and the sequence between their germline boundaries is 22 bases long. On the study overall, not on this receptor specifically: Substantial breadth of spike-specific CD8+ and CD4+ T cell responses was reported after vaccination. Vaccine and placebo recipients had similar non-spike TCR breadth, a finding consistent with the vaccine containing only spike. The study was not powered for comparison of responses between vaccine doses or regimens. Higher spike-specific TCR breadth was observed in Ad26.COV2.S recipients than in placebo recipients (P = 0.0014). According to the authors, total T cell responses may have been underestimated by the TCR breadth and depth analyses.

The immunoSEQ Assay was used to sequence TCRbeta CDR3 regions. After extraction, genomic DNA underwent amplification by bias-controlled multiplex PCR, followed by high-throughput sequencing. The paper's processing steps were these. To quantify the absolute abundance of each unique TCRbeta CDR3 region, sequences were collapsed and filtered. T cell fraction was estimated by normalizing TCRbeta template counts to usable DNA, with usable DNA measured through amplification of reference genes found in all nucleated cells. Repertoire TCRs were annotated as SARS-CoV-2-specific by exact matching of V gene, CDR3 amino acid sequence and J gene to a known reactive TCR set. The reference SARS-CoV-2 TCR set was obtained from MIRA and was filtered for enrichment in COVID-19-positive ImmuneCODE repertoires, whereby public or cross-reactive TCRs were removed. Using the MIRA antigens, annotated TCRs were further analysed by specific ORF or by position within an ORF. Breadth was defined as the number of annotated unique rearrangements divided by the total number of unique productive rearrangements, and depth was defined as the summed frequency of the annotated unique rearrangements. Group comparisons of TCR breadth used two-sided Wilcoxon rank-sum tests. The table comes from immuneACCESS by way of TCRdb, which keeps in-frame sequences with V and J called. Part of the clones is missing from these tables; in studies checked, under half for an unresolved V gene and the rest for unknown reasons. The V and J calls and clone size were taken over from that table, and D and trimming were inferred from the DNA. The sample table records some 450,000 clones; around 90% of these occur just once. The ten most abundant clones make up roughly 4% of the sample.

For this clone: It lacks a known antigen. No quality values exist for individual bases; no much larger clone is one base distant.

This specimen's treatment or condition label, per the study, means: some 20 received Ad26.COV2.S at low or high dose, single or two shots; 5 received placebo; per-sample allocation not given. For vaccine and placebo recipients, the sequenced repertoires came from samples collected on day 63 after the first injection. Between 29 July and 7 August 2020, Cohort 1b enrolled 25 adults aged 18-55 years at one site in Boston, USA. As a vaccine, Ad26.COV2.S was a replication-incompetent adenovirus type 26 vector that expressed a prefusion-stabilized SARS-CoV-2 spike protein derived from the original Wuhan strain.

This receptor was identified in a person between 18 and 65 years old who received the Ad26.COV2.S COVID-19 vaccine or a placebo. The sequenced sample was peripheral blood, obtained in a trial of Ad26.COV2.S vaccine versus placebo. The rearranged chain carries TRBV7-9 and TRBJ2-7; the D gene could be either TRBD1 or TRBD2, each agreeing at 6 bases. The CDR3 region: CASSFNGGGPLGEQYF. The DNA sequence is given as TGTGCCAGCAGCTTTAACGGAGGGGGTCCCTTAGGGGAGCAGTACTTC.